The entry that follows covers one T cell receptor (beta chain) sequence. These data originate in a study of multiple sclerosis patients with progressive multifocal leukoencephalopathy. Time point defined: time of PML onset. Assay used: immunoSEQ multiplex PCR; TCRdb lists only in-frame clones, some missing. Counted here are tens of thousands of clones, 75% to 90% occurring once; the ten biggest clones make up around an eighth. Sequencing used PBMCs, obtained from a patient treated with natalizumab. This receptor was taken from a woman aged 25 to 45 with progressive multifocal leukoencephalopathy.

The CDR3: CASTTTDQPPGNTIYF. The CDR3 nucleotides are TGTGCCAGCACCACGACAGACCAGCCTCCTGGAAACACCATATATTTT. This chain connects TRBV28 to TRBJ1-3, with TRBD1 as a possible D gene (5 bases). There are 16 residues in the CDR3. Per the germline V gene, CDR1 is MDHEN and CDR2 is SYDVKM. Trimming removed 7 bases from V and 2 bases from J, with 18 bases in between.